The 17 T cell receptor beta chains listed next were all sequenced from one sample in a study of T and B cells in COVID-19 patients (dated by TCRdb to about 2020). The listed sequencing device is Illumina MiSeq. TRB rearrangements were amplified by multiplex PCR with BIOMED2 TRB-A/B primer pools. Through fastp at Q25 and MiXCR, TCRdb rebuilt clones from the public reads, retaining in-frame beta chains. Identical CDR3 proteins give one entry, which carries the most common genes and DNA. For this sample there are roughly 18,000 distinct CDR3 sequences; approximately 30% appear just once. The ten largest clones take up around 4.2% of the sample. Genomic DNA extracted from blood, in amounts of roughly 220-550 ng, served as the starting material for amplifying TRB repertoires. Sequencing was performed on blood. These receptor sequences come from a human donor who had recovered from COVID-19.

In its sample, this clonotype is medium-sized. V usage is TRBV27 and J usage is TRBJ2-3, with unresolved D. Germline values: CDR1 MNHEY, CDR2 SMNVEV (reference sequence). The CDR3 runs 13 residues. The ends were cut back, 5 bases at V and 1 base at J, with 7 bases in the middle. CDR3 residues: CASSPTGTDTQYF. The CDR3 DNA follows: TGTGCCAGCAGTCCCACTGGCACAGATACGCAGTATTTT.

Only a few counts were recorded for this clonotype. The rearrangement links TRBV5-1 to TRBJ2-3; TRBD2 matches at 7 bases. The germline CDR1 and CDR2 sequences are SGHRS and YFSETQ. J was trimmed by 6 bases and V by 0 bases; bases with no gene match: 10. The CDR3 has 16 amino acids. This chain's CDR3 is CASSLAAWGGTDTQYF. The CDR3, as DNA: TGCGCCAGCAGCTTGGCCGCGTGGGGGGGGACTGATACGCAGTATTTT. Together with reference TRBV5-1 and TRBJ2-3, the CDR3 gives the full variable domain: KAGVTQTPRYLIKTRGQQVTLSCSPISGHRSVSWYQQTPGQGLQFLFEYFSETQRNKGNFPGRFSGRQFSNSRSEMNVSTLELGDSALYLCASSLAAWGGTDTQYFGPGTRLTVL.

This clonotype was counted once. A read error is possible here, since a much larger clone lies one base away. The chain couples TRBV5-4 to TRBJ2-1, with 12 bases lining up with TRBD2. CDR1 and CDR2 (germline): SGHNT, YYREEE (reference sequence). The length of the CDR3 is 16 residues. CDR3 coding DNA: TGTGTCAGCTTCCACAGACTAGCGGGGGATTACAATGAGCAGTTCTTC. Its protein product is CVSFHRLAGDYNEQFF.

This clonotype appeared many times. The chain carries TRBV6-2 or TRBV6-3 and TRBJ1-4; D remains ambiguous. V was pared by 4 bases and J by 2 bases, with 8 bases between. Germline assignment: CDR1 MNHEY and CDR2 SVGEGT. This CDR3 is 14 amino acids long. Written as DNA, the CDR3 is TGTGCCAGCAGTTTGGACGGTACTAATGAAAAACTGTTTTTT. Its translation is CASSLDGTNEKLFF.

This chain links TRBV19 with TRBJ2-5; TRBD2 matches 11 bases. In germline, CDR1 is LNHDA, CDR2 SQIVND (reference sequence). J lost 5 bases, V lost 6 bases, and 5 bases had no gene match. This CDR3 has 14 amino acids. The CDR3 loop reads CASSILAGAETQYF. The DNA of the CDR3 is TGTGCCAGTAGCATACTAGCGGGGGCTGAGACCCAGTACTTC. Full variable domain (rest looked up from reference TRBV19 and TRBJ2-5): DGGITQSPKYLFRKEGQNVTLSCEQNLNHDAMYWYRQDPGQGLRLIYYSQIVNDFQKGDIAEGYSVSREKKESFPLTVTSAQKNPTAFYLCASSILAGAETQYFGPGTRLLVL.

The V gene is TRBV4-3, the J gene TRBJ1-2; the match to TRBD1 covers 9 bases. V lost 4 bases and J lost 2; bases outside the gene matches: 5. Germline values: CDR1 LGHNA, CDR2 YSLEER. The CDR3 has 15 amino acids. CDR3 DNA: TGCGCCAGCAGCCGAGAACAGGGGGCGAACTATGGCTACACCTTC. It specifies CASSREQGANYGYTF.

Only a few counts were recorded for this clonotype. The chain carries TRBV5-1 and TRBJ1-4, with TRBD1 identical over 8 bases. Per germline, CDR1 SGHRS and CDR2 YFSETQ. V trimming: 3 bases; J trimming: 8 bases; junction bases outside the gene matches: 6. The CDR3 runs 14 residues. The CDR3 loop is CASSYTQGEEKLFF. The CDR3 DNA reads TGCGCCAGCAGCTACACACAGGGGGAAGAAAAACTGTTTTTT.

The rearrangement links TRBV7-9 to TRBJ1-1, with unresolved D. V gave up 4 bases and J gave up 3 bases, with 6 bases separating them. This CDR3 is built from 12 residues. Germline V CDR1 and CDR2: SEHNR, FQNEAQ (reference sequence). The CDR3 nucleotides are TGTGCCAGCAGCTACGCGGACACTGAAGCTTTCTTT. This translates into CASSYADTEAFF.

This clonotype is labeled medium-sized (0.01 to 0.1%). This sequence joins TRBV12-3 or TRBV12-4 and TRBJ2-7, with 8 bases lining up with TRBD2. V shed 6 bases, J shed 0 bases, and the junction held 10 bases outside the gene matches. The CDR3 consists of 16 residues. The CDR3 region has the DNA TGTGCCAGCAGCTTACGGGGGGGCCTAAGCTCCTACGAGCAGTACTTC. Its protein is CASSLRGGLSSYEQYF.

The chain uses TRBV7-2 and TRBJ2-2, with 10 bases fitting TRBD1. Germline assignment: CDR1 SGHTA and CDR2 FQGNSA. The CDR3 is 15 residues long. Trimming cost V 5 bases and J 4 bases; bases outside gene matches: 4. In nucleotides, the CDR3 is TGTGCCAGCAGCCTGACAGGGGGCGCCACCGGGGAGCTGTTTTTT. It codes for CASSLTGGATGELFF.

Judged by abundance, this clonotype is medium-sized. The chain combines TRBV11-1 with TRBJ2-6, with D tentatively TRBD1 (6 bases). Trimming took 5 bases from V and 2 from J, leaving 13 bases between them. The germline V gene has CDR1 SGHAT and CDR2 FQDESV (reference sequence). CDR3 length: 16 amino acids. CDR3 sequence (DNA): TGTGCCAGCAGCGTACAGGGATTACCTGGGGCCAACGTCCTGACTTTC. Translation gives CASSVQGLPGANVLTF.

This chain links TRBV24-1 with TRBJ1-2, with TRBD1 matching 8 bases. Germline CDR1 is KGHDR and CDR2 is SFDVKD. V lost 3 bases and J lost 4; bases outside the gene matches: 12. CDR3 length equals 17 residues. CDR3 bases: TGTGCCACCAGTGATAACTCTGCCGACAGGGGTTTCTATGGCTACACCTTC. Protein: CATSDNSADRGFYGYTF.

CDR3 sequence reads: CAISPDSGVGFF. The DNA for the CDR3 is TGTGCCATCAGTCCTGATAGCGGGGTTGGTTTCTTC. V and J are TRBV10-3 and TRBJ2-1; 8 bases are a match to TRBD2. V was pared by 5 bases and J by 16 bases, with 10 bases of the junction left unmatched. Per germline, CDR1 ENHRY and CDR2 SYGVKD. The CDR3 sequence is 12 residues long.

In this sample, this clonotype is large. The CDR3 loop is CAAEGDTQYF. The CDR3, as DNA: TGTGCCGCGGAGGGGGATACGCAGTATTTT. The chain combines TRBV19 with TRBJ2-3, with a tentative D call TRBD2 (6 bases). Trimming left V 11 bases short and J 6 bases short, with 9 bases between. Germline CDR1 reads LNHDA; CDR2 reads SQIVND (reference sequence). The CDR3 extends over 10 amino acids.

The chain employs TRBV18 and TRBJ2-7; D is unclear. Between the trimmed V and J ends, which lost 2 bases and 7 bases, there was a span of 9 bases. This CDR3 region has 12 residues. CDR1 and CDR2 from the germline V gene are KGHSH and LQKENI. The chain's CDR3 is CASSPEGWEQYF. CDR3 bases: TGTGCCAGCTCACCAGAAGGGTGGGAGCAGTACTTC.

Comments on this clonotype: This sequence may be a read error, since a much larger clone differs from it by one base. The chain uses TRBV29-1 and TRBJ1-1; TRBD1 might be the D (6 bases). Per the germline V gene, CDR1 is SQVTM and CDR2 is ANQGSEA. V gave up 7 bases and J gave up 3 bases, with 18 bases separating them. This CDR3 has 14 amino acids. CDR3 region: CSAGTSPGDTEAFF. In DNA, the CDR3 is TGCAGCGCTGGGACCTCCCCAGGGGACACTGAAGCTTTCTTT.

This clonotype has only a few counts. The V gene is TRBV10-3, the J gene TRBJ2-6, with D possibly being TRBD2 (6 bases). The V and J ends lost 3 bases and 0 bases respectively, with 12 bases between them. Looked up from germline, CDR1 is ENHRY and CDR2 is SYGVKD. The CDR3 loop spans 17 amino acids. The CDR3 bases are TGTGCCATCAGTGACGGCGGGGACCGCTCTGGGGCCAACGTCCTGACTTTC. Translation gives CAISDGGDRSGANVLTF.